The sequence of this T cell receptor beta chain was determined in a study of blood T cell repertoires in COVID-19 (dated by TCRdb to about 2020). Notes on the research overall: Collaborator samples came from the United States, Italy and Spain and covered acute and convalescent phases of COVID-19. The material from the prospective study consisted of cDNA or gDNA derived from T cells, B-cell-depleted T cells, or PBMCs. Subjects who had been exposed to COVID-19, were actively infected with it, or had recovered from it provided the deeply sampled blood TCRbeta repertoires that made up the dataset. The repertoires were released in a freely available public database intended as a resource for research on the immune response to SARS-CoV-2. Samples came from the ongoing ImmuneRACE study (first 160 participants) plus 1,254 subjects from 6 global collaborators. The sample metadata nearly always contained a de-identified subject ID, COVID-19 status, age in years and sex. Where available, HLA class I and class II types were taken from metadata supplied by the sample provider and were not determined by assay-based typing. The study at large found these results: The quantity of clinical and demographic metadata differed by source and by participant and was supplied without curation.

The germline V gene yields KGHSH for CDR1 and LQKENI for CDR2. The CDR3 goes from the cysteine to the phenylalanine over 14 residues. The CDR3 DNA has 42 bases and is translated from base 1. Trimming takes 3 bases from V and 6 bases from J, and the germline ends sit 11 bases apart. As regards this clone: Its antigen specificity is not known. Base qualities are not at hand, and no much larger clone is one base apart.

Each collaborating institution followed its own protocols to collect whole blood in K2EDTA tubes. For TCRbeta analysis, collaborators shipped samples in one of three forms: frozen whole blood, isolated PBMCs, or DNA extracted from either of those sample types. TCRbeta CDR3 regions were amplified from genomic DNA using the immunoSEQ Assay, a bias-controlled multiplex PCR. The original methods were these. The number of nucleated cells in each sample was estimated from the amplification of reference gene primers within the assay. To quantify the absolute abundance of each unique TCRbeta CDR3 rearrangement, sequence reads were collapsed and filtered. For each sample, productive Simpson clonality was calculated as the square root of Simpson's diversity index over productive rearrangements. The immuneACCESS repertoire file appears here via TCRdb, limited to in-frame rearrangements. These files lack a portion of the clones; in checked studies, under half of the deficit traces to unresolved V genes, and the cause of the others is not known. V and J calls plus clone size are reproduced from that table; the DNA served to infer D and trimming. In this sample the table shows roughly 36,000 clones, approximately 87% of which occur a single time. Less than 25% of the sample is held by the ten biggest clonotypes.

This chain joins TRBV18 to TRBJ1-4; the D region possibly corresponds to TRBD1 (6 bases align). Sequencing used peripheral blood. This TCR was sampled from a man aged 45-65 years with active or convalescent COVID-19. The CDR3 sequence is CASSPGARDEKLFF. The nucleotides are TGTGCCAGCTCACCGGGGGCGAGAGATGAAAAACTGTTTTTT.